This TCR beta chain is drawn from a study of CD8+ T cells in alopecia areata. Study-wide background: Grafted skin came from C3H/HeJ donors with spontaneous alopecia (about 6-13 months old) and was placed on roughly 7-11-week-old female C3H/HeJ mice.

Study results and limitations: It was lesional scalp, especially alopecia totalis/universalis, that showed higher clonality than normal scalp.

Notes on this clone: Its antigen remains unidentified. Mouse gene names apply. The read gets to within 4 residues of the CDR3 end, and the germline J gene fills in the rest.

V lost 7 bases to trimming and J lost 1 base; unmatched junction nucleotides: 3. This CDR3 is 14 amino acids long. The V gene's germline CDR1 is MNHDT and CDR2 YYDKIL. Sequencing relied on a cDNA template that was reverse transcribed from extracted RNA. Sequenced by immunoSEQ multiplex PCR; TCRdb stores in-frame clones only, minus some. The specimen has 90,000 to 130,000 clones, none found just once. The sequencing sample was made of lesional skin. The chain recombines TRBV17 with TRBJ2-3; 9 bases map to TRBD1. This clonotype was sampled from a C3H/HeJ mouse with alopecia areata. The strain's MHC: H2-k. CDR3 DNA (partial): TGTGCTAGCACCTGGACAGGGGGTGCAGAA. Translated, it gives CASTWTGGAE. The entire CDR3 protein is CASTWTGGAETLYF.